Shown below are 21 T cell receptor beta chains from a single sample sequenced in a study of shared clonotypes between healthy human individuals. Naive CD8 cells lacked CD45RO, underwent positive selection for CCR7 and left out terminally differentiated effector memory CD45RA+ cells. Repertoires were generated with immunoSEQ multiplex PCR, while TCRdb's copy carries only in-frame clones and drops some. This sample has hundreds of thousands of clones, with approximately 90% found just once. Material: naive CD8+ T cells sorted from blood. These TCRs come from a man aged 25 to 45 in good health.

This clone showed up just once. V gene TRBV13 combines with J gene TRBJ2-7; TRBD2 matches 14 bases. V dropped 5 bases and J dropped 7; count of bases not matched to a gene: 10. Germline V CDR1 and CDR2: PRHDT, FYEKMQ (reference sequence). CDR3 size: 16 residues. CDR3 DNA sequence: TGTGCCAGCAGCACCGGGACTAGCGGGGGCTCGGAGGAGCAGTACTTC. It codes for CASSTGTSGGSEEQYF.

This chain joins TRBV7-9 and TRBJ2-7; D perhaps matches TRBD2 (5 bases). V lost 0 bases and J 1 base, leaving 10 bases between the germline ends. CDR3 length equals 15 residues. The V gene's germline CDR1 is SEHNR and CDR2 FQNEAQ (reference sequence). Here the CDR3 reads CASSLAGRQSYEQYF. CDR3 in DNA: TGTGCCAGCAGCTTAGCGGGGAGACAATCCTACGAGCAGTACTTC.

Turning to this clone: Other nucleotide sequences in the sample specify the same CDR3. The rearrangement uses TRBV27 and TRBJ2-7; no reliable D call. CDR3 length: 13 amino acids. Germline values: CDR1 MNHEY, CDR2 SMNVEV (reference sequence). Trimming took off 6 bases at V and 0 bases at J, with 9 bases between the two ends. The DNA for the CDR3 is TGTGCCAGCAGCTTCTCGAGCTCCTACGAGCAGTACTTC. Translated: CASSFSSSYEQYF.

The chain couples TRBV7-9 to TRBJ2-1; TRBD2 matches 9 bases. Germline CDR1 SEHNR, CDR2 FQNEAQ (reference sequence). The CDR3 is 18 amino acids. V lost 5 bases and J lost 7; bases outside the gene matches: 18. CDR3 sequence: CASSHRNPWREGPNEQFF. The CDR3 nucleotides read TGTGCCAGCAGCCACCGCAACCCTTGGCGGGAGGGCCCGAATGAGCAGTTCTTC.

The rearrangement links TRBV27 to TRBJ2-7; a weak D match, TRBD1 (5 bases). This CDR3 spans 16 amino acids. Germline V gene data show CDR1 as MNHEY and CDR2 as SMNVEV (reference sequence). The V and J ends lost 3 bases and 2 bases respectively, with 17 bases between them. Here the CDR3 DNA reads TGTGCCAGCAGTTTGGGCGCGACAGCTCCTCCCTACGAGCAGTACTTC. This sequence encodes CASSLGATAPPYEQYF.

The chain joins TRBV7-2 to TRBJ2-7, with 12 positions matching TRBD2. The V and J ends lost 10 bases and 3 bases, in that order; junction bases with no gene match: 16. The germline V gene has CDR1 SGHTA and CDR2 FQGNSA. This CDR3 comprises 17 residues. The CDR3 nucleotides are TGTGCCACCCTGACTAGCGGGGGCCAATCACCGGGCTACGAGCAGTACTTC. Its protein is CATLTSGGQSPGYEQYF.

This chain uses TRBV25-1 with TRBJ2-5, with unresolved D. The germline gives CDR1 MGHDK, CDR2 SYGVNS. The CDR3 extends over 15 amino acids. Trimming removed 6 bases from V and 2 bases from J, with 16 bases in between. CDR3 region: CASSPPETEQETQYF. The CDR3 nucleotides are TGTGCCAGCAGCCCCCCGGAGACGGAGCAAGAGACCCAGTACTTC. The complete variable domain, with remaining parts taken from reference TRBV25-1 and TRBJ2-5, reads EADIYQTPRYLVIGTGKKITLECSQTMGHDKMYWYQQDPGMELHLIHYSYGVNSTEKGDLSSESTVSRIRTEHFPLTLESARPSHTSQYLCASSPPETEQETQYFGPGTRLLVL.

This clone was observed a few times. J is TRBJ2-2 and V is TRBV12-5; the D is unclear. Germline-derived CDR1 and CDR2 are LGHNT and FRNRAP. This CDR3 spans 12 amino acids. The germline V and J ends were trimmed by 1 base and 8 bases, with 5 bases remaining between them. The CDR3 DNA sequence: TGTGCTAGTGGTTTGGGGGCTGGGGAGCTGTTTTTT. Its translation: CASGLGAGELFF.

This rearrangement joins TRBV2 to TRBJ2-2; D might be TRBD1 or TRBD2, each matching 5 bases. Germline CDR1 SNHLY, CDR2 FYNNEI. The CDR3 is 17 residues long. With 4 bases removed from V and 1 base from J, the gap between germline ends came to 16 bases. The CDR3 region is CASSGDRSSGNTGELFF. The CDR3 DNA is TGTGCCAGCAGTGGGGACCGGTCGTCCGGGAACACCGGGGAGCTGTTTTTT.

V and J are TRBV25-1 and TRBJ1-3; no firm D call. The germline V gene has CDR1 MGHDK and CDR2 SYGVNS. This CDR3 region has 16 residues. V was clipped by 3 bases and J by 0 bases, with 12 bases between them. CDR3 in amino acids: CASSDSGAYSGNTIYF. The DNA for the CDR3 is TGTGCCAGCAGTGATTCAGGTGCCTACTCTGGAAACACCATATATTTT.

J is TRBJ2-1 and V is TRBV29-1, with D uncertain. The germline CDR1 and CDR2 sequences are SQVTM and ANQGSEA. This CDR3 comprises 10 residues. V dropped 8 bases and J dropped 4 bases, with 6 bases sitting between them. The CDR3 DNA is TGCAGCCTATGGTACAATGAGCAGTTCTTC. As protein: CSLWYNEQFF.

The chain couples TRBV7-9 to TRBJ2-3, with D tentatively TRBD2 (5 bases). V lost 8 bases and J lost 6, with 15 bases in between. Germline-derived CDR1 and CDR2 are SEHNR and FQNEAQ (reference sequence). The CDR3 is 13 amino acids. CDR3: CASLSGPGDTQYF. In nucleotides, the CDR3 is TGTGCCAGCCTGTCCGGACCGGGGGATACGCAGTATTTT.

J is TRBJ2-1 and V is TRBV7-8; D may be TRBD1 or TRBD2 (5 bases each). The CDR3 has 16 residues. Trimming shortened V by 5 bases and J by 9 bases, and 23 bases separated the two germline ends. Looked up from germline, CDR1 is SGHVS and CDR2 is FQNEAQ. The CDR3 sequence is CASSQGEVFKRTEQFF. In DNA, the CDR3 is TGTGCCAGCAGCCAGGGAGAGGTATTTAAGCGTACTGAGCAGTTCTTC.

The chain joins TRBV19 to TRBJ2-1; 10 bases align to TRBD2. CDR1 is LNHDA and CDR2 is SQIVND in the germline V gene (reference sequence). Trimming at V came to 5 bases and at J to 6 bases, leaving 13 bases not matched to a gene. This CDR3 region has 17 residues. CDR3 nucleotides: TGTGCCAGTAGTTTCCCTAGCGGGAGTCCCCTGACCAATGAGCAGTTCTTC. It specifies CASSFPSGSPLTNEQFF.

This clone occurred a few times. The chain has TRBV12-5 and TRBJ2-3; 7 bases match TRBD1. Per the germline V gene, CDR1 is LGHNT and CDR2 is FRNRAP. There are 15 residues in the CDR3. Trimming took 6 bases from V and 5 from J; bases not matched to a gene: 11. In DNA form, the CDR3 reads TGTGCTAGTGGAGAGACAGGGTCATCCGGAGATACGCAGTATTTT. Amino acids: CASGETGSSGDTQYF.

This clone came up a few times. The chain combines TRBV6-7 with TRBJ2-6; no firm D call. TRBV6-7 has ORF status, its function being uncertain. Trimming removed 6 bases from V and 0 bases from J, with 12 bases in between. CDR3 length equals 16 residues. This chain's CDR3 is CASRAGASSGANVLTF. CDR3 sequence (DNA): TGTGCCAGCAGAGCAGGAGCGAGCTCTGGGGCCAACGTCCTGACTTTC.

Note on this clone: At the DNA level, this CDR3 is encoded by other sequences in the same sample as well. The chain carries TRBV7-8 and TRBJ1-5; unclear D gene. Trimming left V 2 bases short and J 4 bases short, with 6 bases between. This CDR3 is 13 amino acids long. Germline V gene lookup returns CDR1 SGHVS and CDR2 FQNEAQ. The CDR3: CASSLNSNQPQHF. In DNA, the CDR3 is TGTGCCAGCAGCTTAAACAGTAATCAGCCCCAGCATTTT.

This clone was counted between two and nine times. This chain connects TRBV7-8 to TRBJ2-7; no clear D gene. CDR1 is SGHVS, CDR2 FQNEAQ, per germline. V was clipped by 1 base and J by 4 bases, with 8 bases between them. The CDR3 has 13 residues. The CDR3: CASSLDPVYEQYF. The CDR3 nucleotides are TGTGCCAGCAGCTTAGATCCGGTATACGAGCAGTACTTC.

The CDR3 protein is CASSEGRQQPQHF. The CDR3 bases are TGTGCCAGCAGCGAAGGACGTCAGCAGCCCCAGCATTTT. The chain uses TRBV7-8 and TRBJ1-5; no clear D. The germline V gene encodes CDR1 SGHVS and CDR2 FQNEAQ. CDR3 size: 13 residues. V lost 5 bases to trimming and J lost 7 bases, with 12 bases between them.

The rearrangement links TRBV5-5 to TRBJ2-7; no clear D gene. Trimming removed 5 bases from V and 4 bases from J, with 16 bases in between. The CDR3 loop spans 14 amino acids. Germline values: CDR1 SGHKS, CDR2 YYEKEE (reference sequence). The CDR3 bases are TGTGCCAGCAGTTTACCCCAGCTCGGGTACGAGCAGTACTTC. Amino acids: CASSLPQLGYEQYF.

This rearrangement joins TRBV6-5 to TRBJ2-1; 15 nucleotides agree with TRBD2. This CDR3 is built from 15 residues. The V segment lost 5 bases and the J segment 5 bases; nucleotides outside the gene matches: 1. Germline lookup yields CDR1 MNHEY and CDR2 SVGAGI. The CDR3 DNA sequence: TGTGCCAGCAGTGGACTAGCGGGAGGGAACAATGAGCAGTTCTTC. This sequence encodes CASSGLAGGNNEQFF.